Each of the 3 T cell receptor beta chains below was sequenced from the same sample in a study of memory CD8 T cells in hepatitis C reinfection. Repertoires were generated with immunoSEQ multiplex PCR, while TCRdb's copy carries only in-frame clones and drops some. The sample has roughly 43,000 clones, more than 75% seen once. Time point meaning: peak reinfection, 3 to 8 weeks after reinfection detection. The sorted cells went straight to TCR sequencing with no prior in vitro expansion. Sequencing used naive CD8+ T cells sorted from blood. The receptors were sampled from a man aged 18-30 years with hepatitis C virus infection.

The CDR3 DNA sequence: TGTGCCAGCAGTGCCTTGGACAGGCACTCTGGAAACACCATATATTTT. It codes for CASSALDRHSGNTIYF. The rearrangement joins TRBV6-1 to TRBJ1-3; 7 nucleotides align to TRBD1. CDR1 MNHNS and CDR2 SASEGT come from the germline V gene. With 4 bases clipped from V and 0 bases from J, the junction kept 6 bases outside the gene matches. The CDR3 is 16 amino acids.

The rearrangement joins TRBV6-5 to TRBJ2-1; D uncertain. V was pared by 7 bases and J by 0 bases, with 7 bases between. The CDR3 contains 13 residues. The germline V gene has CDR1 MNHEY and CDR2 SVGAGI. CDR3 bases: TGTGCCAGCACTCCGAGCTCCTACAATGAGCAGTTCTTC. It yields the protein CASTPSSYNEQFF.

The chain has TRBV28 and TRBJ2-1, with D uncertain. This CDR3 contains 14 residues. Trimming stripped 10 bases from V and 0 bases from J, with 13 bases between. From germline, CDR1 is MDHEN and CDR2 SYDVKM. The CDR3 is CATASLSSYNEQFF. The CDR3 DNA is TGTGCCACCGCATCACTTAGCTCCTACAATGAGCAGTTCTTC.